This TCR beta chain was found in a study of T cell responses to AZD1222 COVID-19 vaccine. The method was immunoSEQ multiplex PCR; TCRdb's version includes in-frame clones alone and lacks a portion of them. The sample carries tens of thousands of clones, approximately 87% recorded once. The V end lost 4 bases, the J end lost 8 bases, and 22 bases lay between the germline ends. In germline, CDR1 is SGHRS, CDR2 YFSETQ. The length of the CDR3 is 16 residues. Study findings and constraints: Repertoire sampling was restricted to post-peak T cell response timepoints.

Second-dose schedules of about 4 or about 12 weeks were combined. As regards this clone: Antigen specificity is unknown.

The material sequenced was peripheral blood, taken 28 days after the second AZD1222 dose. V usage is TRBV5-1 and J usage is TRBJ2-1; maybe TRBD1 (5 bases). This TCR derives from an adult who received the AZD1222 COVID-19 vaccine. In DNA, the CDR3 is TGCGCCAGCAGCGAAATGGGCATCGACAGTTTTGATGAGCAGTTCTTC. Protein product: CASSEMGIDSFDEQFF.